This TCR beta chain is drawn from a study of blood T cell repertoires in COVID-19. CDR3 length: 13 amino acids. The ends lost 4 bases at V and 9 bases at J; junction bases unmatched: 5. This table comes from immunoSEQ multiplex PCR, and its TCRdb copy is limited to in-frame clones, with some not included. The table lists some 130,000 clones, around 89% of them singletons. This clone has only one observation. The genes are TRBV12-3 or TRBV12-4 and TRBJ2-1; the match to TRBD1 covers 8 bases. The sequencing input was peripheral blood. This clonotype was sampled from a man between 60 and 70 years old with active or convalescent COVID-19. The CDR3 bases are TGTGCCAGCAGTTCCTCACAGGGGGGTGAGCAGTTCTTC. This translates into CASSSSQGGEQFF.